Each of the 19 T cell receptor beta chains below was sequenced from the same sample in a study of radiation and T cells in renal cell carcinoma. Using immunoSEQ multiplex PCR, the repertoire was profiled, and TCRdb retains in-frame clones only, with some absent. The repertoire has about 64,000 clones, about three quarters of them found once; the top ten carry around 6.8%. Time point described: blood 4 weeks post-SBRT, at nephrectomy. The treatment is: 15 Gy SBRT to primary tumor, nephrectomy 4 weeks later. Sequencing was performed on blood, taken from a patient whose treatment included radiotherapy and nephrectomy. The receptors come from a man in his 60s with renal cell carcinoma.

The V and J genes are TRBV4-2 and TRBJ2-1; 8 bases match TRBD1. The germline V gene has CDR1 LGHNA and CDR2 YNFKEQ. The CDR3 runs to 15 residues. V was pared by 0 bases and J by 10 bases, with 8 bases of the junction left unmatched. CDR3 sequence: CASSQDLGQGKEQFF. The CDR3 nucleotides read TGTGCCAGCAGCCAAGATCTTGGACAGGGCAAAGAGCAGTTCTTC.

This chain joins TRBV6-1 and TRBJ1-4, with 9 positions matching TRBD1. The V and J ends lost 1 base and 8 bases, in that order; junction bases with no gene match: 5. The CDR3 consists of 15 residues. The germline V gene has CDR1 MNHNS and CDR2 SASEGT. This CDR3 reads CASSEDRGPEEKLFF. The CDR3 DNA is TGTGCCAGCAGTGAAGACAGGGGGCCGGAGGAAAAACTGTTTTTT.

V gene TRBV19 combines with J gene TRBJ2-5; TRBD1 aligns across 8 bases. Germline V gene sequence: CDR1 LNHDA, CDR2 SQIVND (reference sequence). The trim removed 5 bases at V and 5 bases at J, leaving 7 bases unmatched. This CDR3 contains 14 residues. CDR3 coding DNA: TGTGCCAGTAGTGTCGACCGGGACAGGGAGACCCAGTACTTC. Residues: CASSVDRDRETQYF.

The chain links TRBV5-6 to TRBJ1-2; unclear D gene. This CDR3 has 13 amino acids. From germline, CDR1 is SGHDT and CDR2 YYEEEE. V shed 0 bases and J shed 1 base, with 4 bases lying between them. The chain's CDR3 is CASSLGSNYGYTF. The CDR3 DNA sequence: TGTGCCAGCAGCTTGGGCAGTAACTATGGCTACACCTTC.

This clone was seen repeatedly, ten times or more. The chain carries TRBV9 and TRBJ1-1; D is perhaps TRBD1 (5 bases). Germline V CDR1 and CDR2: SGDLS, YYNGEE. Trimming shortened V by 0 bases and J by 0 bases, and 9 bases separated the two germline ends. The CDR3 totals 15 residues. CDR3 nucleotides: TGTGCCAGCAGCGTAGACCAGGGATTGAACACTGAAGCTTTCTTT. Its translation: CASSVDQGLNTEAFF.

Written as DNA, the CDR3 is TGTGCCAGCAGCTTGCGACAGACCCTTAACACTGAAGCTTTCTTT. It translates to CASSLRQTLNTEAFF. This chain connects TRBV7-6 to TRBJ1-1; D perhaps matches TRBD1 (5 bases). V lost 3 bases to trimming and J lost 2 bases, with 13 bases between them. This CDR3 region has 15 residues. CDR1 and CDR2 (germline): SGHVS, FNYEAQ.

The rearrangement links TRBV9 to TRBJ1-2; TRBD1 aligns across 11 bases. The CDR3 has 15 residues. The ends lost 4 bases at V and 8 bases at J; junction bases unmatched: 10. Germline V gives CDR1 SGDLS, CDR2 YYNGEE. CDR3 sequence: CASSPRDRGTWGYTF. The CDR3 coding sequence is TGTGCCAGCAGCCCGCGGGACAGGGGGACTTGGGGCTACACCTTC.

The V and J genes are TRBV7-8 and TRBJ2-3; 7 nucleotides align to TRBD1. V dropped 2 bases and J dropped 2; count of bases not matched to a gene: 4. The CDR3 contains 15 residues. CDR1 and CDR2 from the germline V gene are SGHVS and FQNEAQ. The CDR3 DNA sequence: TGTGCCAGCAGCTTAATAGGGGGCCCCACAGATACGCAGTATTTT. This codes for CASSLIGGPTDTQYF.

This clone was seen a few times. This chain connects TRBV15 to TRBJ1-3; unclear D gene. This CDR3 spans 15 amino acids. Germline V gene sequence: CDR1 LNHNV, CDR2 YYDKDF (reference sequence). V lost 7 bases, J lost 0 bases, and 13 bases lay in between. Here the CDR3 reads CATKASLSSGNTIYF. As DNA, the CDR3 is TGTGCCACCAAGGCCAGTCTTAGCTCTGGAAACACCATATATTTT.

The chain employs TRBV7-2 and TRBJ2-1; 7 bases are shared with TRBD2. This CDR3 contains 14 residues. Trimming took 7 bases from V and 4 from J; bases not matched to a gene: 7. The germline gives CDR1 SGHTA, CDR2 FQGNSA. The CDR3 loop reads CASKAGQDYNEQFF. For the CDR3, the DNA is TGTGCCAGCAAAGCGGGGCAAGATTACAATGAGCAGTTCTTC.

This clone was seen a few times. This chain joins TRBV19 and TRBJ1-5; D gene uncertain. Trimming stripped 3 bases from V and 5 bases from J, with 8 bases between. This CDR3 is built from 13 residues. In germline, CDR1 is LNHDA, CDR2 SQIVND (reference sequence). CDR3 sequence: CASSIDRDQPQHF. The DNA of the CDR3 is TGTGCCAGTAGTATTGATAGGGATCAGCCCCAGCATTTT.

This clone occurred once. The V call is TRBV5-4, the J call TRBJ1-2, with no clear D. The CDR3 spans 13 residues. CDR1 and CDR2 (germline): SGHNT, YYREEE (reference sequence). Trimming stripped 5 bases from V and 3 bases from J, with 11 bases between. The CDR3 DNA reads TGTGCCAGCAGTCCTGACATATACTATGGCTACACCTTC. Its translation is CASSPDIYYGYTF.

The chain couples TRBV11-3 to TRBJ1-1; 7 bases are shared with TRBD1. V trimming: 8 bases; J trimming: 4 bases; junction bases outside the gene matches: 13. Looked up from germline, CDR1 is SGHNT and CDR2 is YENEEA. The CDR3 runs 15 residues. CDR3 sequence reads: CASVGLQGESTEAFF. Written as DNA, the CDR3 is TGTGCCAGCGTCGGTCTGCAGGGGGAAAGCACTGAAGCTTTCTTT.

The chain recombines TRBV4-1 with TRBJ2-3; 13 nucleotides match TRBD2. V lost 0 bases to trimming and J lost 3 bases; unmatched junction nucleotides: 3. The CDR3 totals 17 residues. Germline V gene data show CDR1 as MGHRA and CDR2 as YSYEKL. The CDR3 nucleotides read TGCGCCAGCAGCCAAGAACGGACTAGCGGGAGAACAGATACGCAGTATTTT. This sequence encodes CASSQERTSGRTDTQYF.

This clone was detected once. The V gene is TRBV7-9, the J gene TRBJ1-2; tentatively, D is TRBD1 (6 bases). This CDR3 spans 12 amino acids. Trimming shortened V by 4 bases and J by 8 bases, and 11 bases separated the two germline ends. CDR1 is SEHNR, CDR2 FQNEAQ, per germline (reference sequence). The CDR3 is CASSSQGRGYTF. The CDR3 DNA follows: TGTGCCAGCAGCTCACAGGGCCGGGGCTACACCTTC. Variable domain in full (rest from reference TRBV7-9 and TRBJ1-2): DTGVSQNPRHKITKRGQNVTFRCDPISEHNRLYWYRQTLGQGPEFLTYFQNEAQLEKSRLLSDRFSAERPKGSFSTLEIQRTEQGDSAMYLCASSSQGRGYTFGSGTRLTVV.

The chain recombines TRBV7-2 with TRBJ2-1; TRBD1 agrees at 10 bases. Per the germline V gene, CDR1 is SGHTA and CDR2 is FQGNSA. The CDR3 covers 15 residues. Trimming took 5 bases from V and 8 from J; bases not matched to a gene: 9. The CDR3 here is CASSLRDRGLDEQFF. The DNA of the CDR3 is TGTGCCAGCAGCCTCCGGGACAGGGGTTTAGATGAGCAGTTCTTC.

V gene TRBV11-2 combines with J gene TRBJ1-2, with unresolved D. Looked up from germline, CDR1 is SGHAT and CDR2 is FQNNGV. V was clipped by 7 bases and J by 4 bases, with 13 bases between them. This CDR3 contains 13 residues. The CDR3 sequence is CASTLIGFYGYTF. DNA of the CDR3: TGTGCCAGCACCCTAATTGGATTCTATGGCTACACCTTC.

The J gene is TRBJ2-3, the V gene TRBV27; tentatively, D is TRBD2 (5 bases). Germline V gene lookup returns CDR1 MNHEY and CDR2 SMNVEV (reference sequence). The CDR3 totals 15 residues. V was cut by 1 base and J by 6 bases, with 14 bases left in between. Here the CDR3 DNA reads TGTGCCAGCAGTTTATTCAACCGGGTAGCGGATACGCAGTATTTT. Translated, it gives CASSLFNRVADTQYF.

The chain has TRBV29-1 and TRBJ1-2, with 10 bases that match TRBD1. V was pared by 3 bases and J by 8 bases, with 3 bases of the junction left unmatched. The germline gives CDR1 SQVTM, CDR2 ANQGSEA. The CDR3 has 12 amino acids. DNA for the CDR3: TGCAGCGTTGACGGACAGGGGGAAGGCTACACCTTC. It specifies CSVDGQGEGYTF.